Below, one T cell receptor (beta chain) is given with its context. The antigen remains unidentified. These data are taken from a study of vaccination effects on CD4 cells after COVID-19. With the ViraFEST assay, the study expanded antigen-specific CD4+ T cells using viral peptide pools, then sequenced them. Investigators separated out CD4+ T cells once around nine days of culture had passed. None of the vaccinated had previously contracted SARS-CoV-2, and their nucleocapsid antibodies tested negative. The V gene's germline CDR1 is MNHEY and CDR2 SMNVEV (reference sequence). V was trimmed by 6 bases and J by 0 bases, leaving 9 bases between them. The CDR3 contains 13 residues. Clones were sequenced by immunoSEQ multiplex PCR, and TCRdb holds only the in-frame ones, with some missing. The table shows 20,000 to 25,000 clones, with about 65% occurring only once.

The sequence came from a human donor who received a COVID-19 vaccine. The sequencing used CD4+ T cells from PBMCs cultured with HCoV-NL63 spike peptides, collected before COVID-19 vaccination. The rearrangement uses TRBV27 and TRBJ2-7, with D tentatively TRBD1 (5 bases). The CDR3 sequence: CASRKDTSYEQYF. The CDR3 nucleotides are TGTGCCAGCAGGAAGGACACCTCCTACGAGCAGTACTTC.